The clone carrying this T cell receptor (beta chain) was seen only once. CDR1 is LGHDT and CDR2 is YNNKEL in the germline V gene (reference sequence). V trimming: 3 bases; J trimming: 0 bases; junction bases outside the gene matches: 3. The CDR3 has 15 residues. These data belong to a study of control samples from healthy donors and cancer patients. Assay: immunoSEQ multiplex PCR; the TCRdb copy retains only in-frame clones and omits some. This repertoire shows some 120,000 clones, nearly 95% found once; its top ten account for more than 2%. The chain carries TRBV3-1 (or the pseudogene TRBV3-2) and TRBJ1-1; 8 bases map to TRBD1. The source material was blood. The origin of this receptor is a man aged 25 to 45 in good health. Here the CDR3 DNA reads TGTGCCAGCAGCCACGGGGACAGGTTGAACACTGAAGCTTTCTTT. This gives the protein CASSHGDRLNTEAFF.